This T cell receptor beta chain was found in a study of a mutant IDH1 vaccine in newly diagnosed glioma. The repertoire was sequenced with immunoSEQ multiplex PCR; TCRdb's copy has only in-frame clones and lacks some. The data show approximately 25,000 clones, around 79% seen once. Germline V lookup: CDR1 SGHNT, CDR2 YYREEE (reference sequence). Trimming removed 0 bases from V and 2 bases from J, with 8 bases in between. This CDR3 has 14 amino acids. Sample time point: week 5, during vaccination. Doses of 300 ug of mutant IDH1 20-mer peptide were given with topical imiquimod. About this clone: Its target is unknown.

The TCR sequence derives from a man between 40 and 49 years old with glioma. The chain couples TRBV5-4 to TRBJ2-5; perhaps TRBD2 as D (5 bases). The material sequenced was PBMCs, taken from a glioma patient whose treatment included an IDH1 peptide vaccine. The CDR3: CASSLGELQETQYF. The CDR3 region has the DNA TGTGCCAGCAGCTTGGGGGAGCTACAAGAGACCCAGTACTTC.